Following are 26 T cell receptor beta chains from one sample sequenced in a study of T cells in Graves' hyperthyroidism and ophthalmopathy. Template material for amplifying TCR beta CDR3 regions consisted of RNA transcripts. The primer set for the first-round RT-PCR of the TCR CDR3 was HTBI. TCRdb used MiXCR to reprocess the multiplex PCR reads, holding one entry per CDR3 protein. The sample has 450,000 to 650,000 distinct CDR3 sequences, 20% to 25% seen once. The sample taken for sequencing was blood. The receptor source for this set is a man aged 18 to 30 with Graves' hyperthyroidism.

Many counts were recorded for this clonotype. This rearrangement joins TRBV19 to TRBJ2-7, with TRBD1 identical over 9 bases. This CDR3 comprises 13 residues. Per germline, CDR1 LNHDA and CDR2 SQIVND (reference sequence). V lost 10 bases, J lost 2 bases, and 6 bases stayed unmatched. This CDR3 is CATSGQGTYEQYF. The CDR3 bases are TGTGCCACCTCGGGACAGGGAACCTACGAGCAGTACTTC.

To note about this clonotype: Since a much larger clone is just one base distant, this may be a read error. The chain combines TRBV4-1 with TRBJ2-5; the D gene is possibly TRBD2 (6 bases). This CDR3 region has 15 residues. V was clipped by 2 bases and J by 0 bases, with 10 bases between them. The germline gives CDR1 MGHRA, CDR2 YSYEKL. In DNA form, the CDR3 reads TGCGCCAGCAGCCAACCGGGACTTCACCAAGAGACCCAGTACTTC. This gives the protein CASSQPGLHQETQYF.

This clonotype was recorded many times. The CDR3 is CASSSLPTGNGDTEAFF. The DNA of the CDR3 is TGTGCCAGCAGTTCCCTCCCGACAGGAAACGGGGACACTGAAGCTTTCTTT. This rearrangement joins TRBV28 to TRBJ1-1, with D perhaps matching TRBD1 (6 bases). This CDR3 is built from 17 residues. The V and J ends lost 4 bases and 3 bases respectively, with 21 bases between them. From germline, CDR1 is MDHEN and CDR2 SYDVKM.

This clonotype appeared many times. The gene calls are TRBV5-1 and TRBJ1-1; no clear D gene. The CDR3 loop spans 13 amino acids. Germline CDR1 is SGHRS and CDR2 is YFSETQ. Deletions cut 4 bases from V and 2 bases from J, with 9 bases between. The DNA of the CDR3 is TGCGCCAGCAGCGTGCGCCCTAACACTGAAGCTTTCTTT. Amino acid sequence: CASSVRPNTEAFF.

At least ten counts were recorded for this clonotype. This chain connects TRBV11-2 to TRBJ2-7; weak D call: TRBD1 (6 bases). Trimming cost V 6 bases and J 6 bases, with 15 bases left between them. CDR1 SGHAT and CDR2 FQNNGV come from the germline V gene. The CDR3 has 13 amino acids. CDR3 DNA sequence: TGTGCCAGCAGGGGCCTCGGACAGTTCGAGCAGTACTTC. This encodes CASRGLGQFEQYF.

The table lists this clonotype with many counts. The chain combines TRBV3-1 with TRBJ2-5, with TRBD2 matching over 9 bases. With V trimmed by 4 bases and J by 2 bases, 11 bases remained unmatched. The CDR3 extends over 17 amino acids. Germline lookup yields CDR1 LGHDT and CDR2 YNNKEL (reference sequence). In DNA, the CDR3 is TGTGCCAGCAGCCGGGCGCTGAGCGGGGGGCGACAAGAGACCCAGTACTTC. It specifies CASSRALSGGRQETQYF.

The V gene is TRBV12-3 or TRBV12-4, the J gene TRBJ1-1; weak D call: TRBD1 (5 bases). The CDR3 is made up of 15 amino acids. V lost 3 bases and J lost 1, with 12 bases in between. The CDR3 DNA sequence: TGTGCCAGCAGTTTCATCGGGACGGCGAACACTGAAGCTTTCTTT. Translation gives CASSFIGTANTEAFF.

This clonotype has at least ten counts. The V call is TRBV30, the J call TRBJ1-1, with a weak D call TRBD1 (5 bases). The V and J ends lost 5 bases and 0 bases respectively, with 13 bases between them. Germline lookup yields CDR1 GTSNPN and CDR2 SVGIG (reference sequence). The CDR3 runs to 14 residues. The CDR3, as DNA: TGTGCCTGGGGGTGGGGGGGGATGAACACTGAAGCTTTCTTT. Translation gives CAWGWGGMNTEAFF.

The table lists this clonotype with a few counts. This chain connects TRBV6-5 to TRBJ1-1, with 7 bases that match TRBD1. Germline V lookup: CDR1 MNHEY, CDR2 SVGAGI. The CDR3 consists of 12 residues. Trimming at V came to 3 bases and at J to 12 bases, leaving 7 bases not matched to a gene. The CDR3 DNA sequence: TGTGCCAGCAGTTATCCGGGACAGAGAACTTTCTTT. This sequence encodes CASSYPGQRTFF.

This sequence joins TRBV3-1 and TRBJ2-7; 8 positions match TRBD1. There are 17 residues in the CDR3. CDR1 LGHDT and CDR2 YNNKEL come from the germline V gene (reference sequence). V lost 3 bases, J lost 1 base, and 11 bases stayed unmatched. The CDR3 loop is CASSHAGTGSRSYEQYF. In nucleotides, the CDR3 is TGTGCCAGCAGCCATGCCGGGACAGGTTCAAGGTCCTACGAGCAGTACTTC.

This clonotype appeared many times. The chain has TRBV10-1 and TRBJ1-1; D gene unclear. Germline V gives CDR1 WNHNN, CDR2 SYGVQD (reference sequence). The V end lost 3 bases, the J end lost 1 base, and 9 bases lay between the germline ends. There are 14 residues in the CDR3. CDR3: CASSEGPTNTEAFF. Written as DNA, the CDR3 is TGCGCCAGCAGTGAAGGACCAACGAACACTGAAGCTTTCTTT.

The V and J genes are TRBV11-2 and TRBJ1-1; tentative D call: TRBD1 (6 bases). CDR1 is SGHAT and CDR2 is FQNNGV in the germline V gene. V lost 4 bases to trimming and J lost 6 bases, with 18 bases between them. The CDR3 covers 15 residues. The CDR3 bases are TGTGCCAGCAGCTCAACACTAACAGGGTATGCTGAAGCTTTCTTT. The encoded protein is CASSSTLTGYAEAFF.

The chain recombines TRBV12-3 or TRBV12-4 with TRBJ1-5; D is unclear. V lost 3 bases, J lost 3 bases, and 12 bases lay in between. The CDR3 runs to 15 residues. The CDR3 is CASSFVPTNNQPQHF. CDR3 bases: TGTGCCAGCAGTTTCGTACCGACCAACAATCAGCCCCAGCATTTT.

This clonotype has just a few counts. The V gene is TRBV7-8, the J gene TRBJ2-7; the D gene is possibly TRBD2 (6 bases). The germline CDR1 and CDR2 sequences are SGHVS and FQNEAQ. CDR3 length: 13 residues. Trimming removed 3 bases from V and 7 bases from J, with 13 bases in between. The CDR3 DNA sequence: TGTGCCAGCAGCTTTCGCCTCGGGGGAGAGCAGTACTTC. Translation gives CASSFRLGGEQYF.

The sample holds many counts of this clonotype. V is TRBV12-3 or TRBV12-4 and J is TRBJ2-5; TRBD2 aligns across 9 bases. J lost 0 bases, V lost 7 bases, and 6 bases had no gene match. The CDR3 is made up of 15 amino acids. CDR3 coding DNA: TGTGCCAGCACCAGTGGCGGGGGGGACCAAGAGACCCAGTACTTC. This gives the protein CASTSGGGDQETQYF.

This clonotype showed up many times. This chain joins TRBV12-3 or TRBV12-4 and TRBJ2-5; no definite D call. Trimming stripped 6 bases from V and 5 bases from J, with 16 bases between. The CDR3 extends over 14 amino acids. CDR3 sequence (DNA): TGTGCCAGCAGCCCTAACGGAGCCCCCGAGACCCAGTACTTC. Its protein product is CASSPNGAPETQYF.

This clonotype has at least ten counts. The chain combines TRBV20-1 with TRBJ1-1, with no clear D. This CDR3 region has 9 residues. Trimming removed 3 bases from V and 11 bases from J, with 7 bases in between. Germline V gives CDR1 DFQATT, CDR2 SNEGSKA (reference sequence). The CDR3 DNA is TGCAGTGCTAGGCCAGGCGCTTTCTTT. Translation gives CSARPGAFF.

This clonotype was detected once. This sequence joins TRBV10-2 and TRBJ2-5; 9 bases line up with TRBD2. Per germline, CDR1 WSHSY and CDR2 SAAADI. V was clipped by 3 bases and J by 5 bases; unmatched bases: 10. The CDR3 runs 16 residues. In DNA, the CDR3 is TGCGCCAGCAGTGATCCTTCACCAGCGGGAGGTGAGACCCAGTACTTC. Protein product: CASSDPSPAGGETQYF.

This clonotype was observed many times. The chain links TRBV10-3 to TRBJ2-7, with D possibly TRBD2 on 5 matching bases. V shed 0 bases and J shed 3 bases, with 6 bases lying between them. The CDR3 has 13 residues. CDR1 ENHRY and CDR2 SYGVKD come from the germline V gene. The CDR3 sequence: CAISESSDYEQYF. In nucleotides, the CDR3 is TGTGCCATCAGTGAGTCTAGCGACTACGAGCAGTACTTC.

The chain uses TRBV2 and TRBJ1-1, with D perhaps TRBD1 (6 bases). V lost 4 bases, J lost 7 bases, and 16 bases lay in between. CDR3 length equals 14 residues. Per germline, CDR1 SNHLY and CDR2 FYNNEI. The CDR3 coding sequence is TGTGCCAGCAGTGCGGGGGGCCTCGGGGGTGAAGCTTTCTTT. It encodes CASSAGGLGGEAFF.

This clonotype has only a few counts. The chain has TRBV19 and TRBJ2-6; TRBD2 matches at 8 bases. This CDR3 has 16 amino acids. V was clipped by 1 base and J by 4 bases; unmatched bases: 3. From germline, CDR1 is LNHDA and CDR2 SQIVND (reference sequence). The CDR3 protein is CASSIAGGAGANVLTF. The DNA for the CDR3 is TGTGCCAGTAGTATAGCGGGAGGGGCAGGGGCCAACGTCCTGACTTTC.

This clonotype was observed at least ten times. The chain has TRBV6-2 or TRBV6-3 and TRBJ1-1; D unclear. This CDR3 has 12 amino acids. With 6 bases removed from V and 3 bases from J, the gap between germline ends came to 8 bases. Per the germline V gene, CDR1 is MNHEY and CDR2 is SVGEGT. CDR3 sequence (DNA): TGTGCCAGCAGAGGCAGGCACACTGAAGCTTTCTTT. Protein product: CASRGRHTEAFF.

In its sample, this clonotype was seen many times. The chain carries TRBV7-8 and TRBJ2-4; TRBD2 aligns across 14 bases. Trimming removed 1 base from V and 0 bases from J; junction bases left unmatched: 2. Looked up from germline, CDR1 is SGHVS and CDR2 is FQNEAQ. CDR3 length: 18 residues. In DNA form, the CDR3 reads TGTGCCAGCAGCTTAGGACTAGCGGGGGGGCTAGCCAAAAACATTCAGTACTTC. Residues: CASSLGLAGGLAKNIQYF.

This clonotype was found many times. V usage is TRBV12-3 or TRBV12-4 and J usage is TRBJ1-5; 7 bases agree with TRBD1. The V and J ends lost 2 bases and 0 bases, in that order; junction bases with no gene match: 10. This CDR3 has 18 residues. The CDR3 region is CASSLSQGTGASNQPQHF. The CDR3, as DNA: TGTGCCAGCAGTTTATCCCAGGGAACAGGGGCTAGCAATCAGCCCCAGCATTTT.

The V and J genes are TRBV27 and TRBJ2-7; 8 bases map to TRBD1. The germline V gene encodes CDR1 MNHEY and CDR2 SMNVEV (reference sequence). This CDR3 has 15 residues. The V gene end was trimmed by 6 bases and the J gene end by 7 bases; junction bases not matched to a gene: 14. Written as DNA, the CDR3 is TGTGCCAGCAGCGACAAGACAGGGGTGTTGGGTGAGCAGTACTTC. Amino acids: CASSDKTGVLGEQYF.

The table lists this clonotype with many counts. The genes are TRBV6-1 and TRBJ2-7, with D uncertain. From germline, CDR1 is MNHNS and CDR2 SASEGT. The CDR3 sequence is 14 residues long. Trimming cost V 5 bases and J 0 bases, with 11 bases left between them. The CDR3 DNA sequence: TGTGCCAGCAGTCCCCTGACGGGCTCCTACGAGCAGTACTTC. Protein product: CASSPLTGSYEQYF.